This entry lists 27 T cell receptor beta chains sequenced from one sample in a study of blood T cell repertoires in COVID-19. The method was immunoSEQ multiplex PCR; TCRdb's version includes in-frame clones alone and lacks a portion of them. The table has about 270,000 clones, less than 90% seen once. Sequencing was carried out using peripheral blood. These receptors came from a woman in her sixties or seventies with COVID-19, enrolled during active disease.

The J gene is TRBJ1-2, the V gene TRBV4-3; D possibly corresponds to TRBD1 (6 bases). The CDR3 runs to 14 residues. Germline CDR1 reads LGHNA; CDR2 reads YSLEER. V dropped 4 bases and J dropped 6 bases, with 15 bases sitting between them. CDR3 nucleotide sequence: TGCGCCAGCAGCCCCCACAGGGCTCCGGATGGCTACACCTTC. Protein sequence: CASSPHRAPDGYTF.

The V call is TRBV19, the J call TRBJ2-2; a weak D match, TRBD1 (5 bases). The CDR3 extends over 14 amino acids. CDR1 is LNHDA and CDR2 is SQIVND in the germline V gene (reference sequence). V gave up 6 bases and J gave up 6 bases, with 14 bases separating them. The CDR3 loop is CASRTGQGAGELFF. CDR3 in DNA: TGTGCCAGTAGAACGGGCCAGGGCGCCGGGGAGCTGTTTTTT.

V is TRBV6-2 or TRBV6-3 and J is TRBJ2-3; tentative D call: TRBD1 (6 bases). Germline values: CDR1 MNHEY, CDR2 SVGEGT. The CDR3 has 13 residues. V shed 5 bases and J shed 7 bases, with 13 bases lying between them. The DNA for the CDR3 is TGTGCCAGCAGTATGGACAGTTTCAATACGCAGTATTTT. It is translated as CASSMDSFNTQYF.

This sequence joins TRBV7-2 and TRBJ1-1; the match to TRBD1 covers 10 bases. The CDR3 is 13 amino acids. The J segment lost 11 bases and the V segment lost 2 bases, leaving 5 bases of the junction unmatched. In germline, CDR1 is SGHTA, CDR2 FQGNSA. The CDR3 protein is CASSLTGQGTAFF. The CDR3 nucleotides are TGTGCCAGCAGCTTAACGGGACAGGGGACGGCTTTCTTT.

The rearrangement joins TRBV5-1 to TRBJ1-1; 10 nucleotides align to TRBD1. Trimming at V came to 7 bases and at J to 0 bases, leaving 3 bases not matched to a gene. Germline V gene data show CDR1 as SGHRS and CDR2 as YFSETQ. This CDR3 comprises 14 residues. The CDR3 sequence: CASRQGAMNTEAFF. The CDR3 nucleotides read TGCGCCAGCCGACAGGGGGCCATGAACACTGAAGCTTTCTTT.

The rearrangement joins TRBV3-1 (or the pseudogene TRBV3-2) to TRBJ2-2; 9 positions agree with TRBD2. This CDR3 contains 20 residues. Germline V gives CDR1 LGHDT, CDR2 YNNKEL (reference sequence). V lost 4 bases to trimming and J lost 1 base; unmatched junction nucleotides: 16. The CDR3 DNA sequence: TGTGCCAGCAGCCGCAGACCGGGGTTTAGCGGGGGTCAGAACACCGGGGAGCTGTTTTTT. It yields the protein CASSRRPGFSGGQNTGELFF.

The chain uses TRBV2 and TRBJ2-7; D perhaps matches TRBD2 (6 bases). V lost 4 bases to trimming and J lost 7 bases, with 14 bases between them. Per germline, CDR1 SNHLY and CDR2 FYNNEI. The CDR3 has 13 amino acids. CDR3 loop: CASSGGGAREQYF. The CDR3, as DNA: TGTGCCAGCAGTGGGGGCGGGGCTCGGGAGCAGTACTTC. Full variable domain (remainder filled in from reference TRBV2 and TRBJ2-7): EPEVTQTPSHQVTQMGQEVILRCVPISNHLYFYWYRQILGQKVEFLVSFYNNEISEKSEIFDDQFSVERPDGSNFTLKIRSTKLEDSAMYFCASSGGGAREQYFGPGTRLTVT.

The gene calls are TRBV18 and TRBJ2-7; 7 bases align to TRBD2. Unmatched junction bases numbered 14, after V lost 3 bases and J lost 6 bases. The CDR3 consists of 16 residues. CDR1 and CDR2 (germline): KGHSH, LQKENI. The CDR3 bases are TGTGCCAGCTCACCGATTCAGTCGGGGGGATTGGGCGAGCAGTACTTC. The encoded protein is CASSPIQSGGLGEQYF.

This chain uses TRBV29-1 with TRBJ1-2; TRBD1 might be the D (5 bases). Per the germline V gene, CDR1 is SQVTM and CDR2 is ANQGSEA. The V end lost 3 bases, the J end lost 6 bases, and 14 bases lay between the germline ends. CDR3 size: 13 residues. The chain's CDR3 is CSVEEIREDGYTF. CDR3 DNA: TGCAGCGTTGAGGAGATCAGGGAAGATGGCTACACCTTC.

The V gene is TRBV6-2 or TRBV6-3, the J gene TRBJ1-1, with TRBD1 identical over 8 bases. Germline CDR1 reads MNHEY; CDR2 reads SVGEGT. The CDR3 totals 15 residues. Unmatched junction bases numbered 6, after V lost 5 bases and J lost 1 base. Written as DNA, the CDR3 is TGTGCCAGCAGTGACGACAGGGGATGGAACACTGAAGCTTTCTTT. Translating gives CASSDDRGWNTEAFF.

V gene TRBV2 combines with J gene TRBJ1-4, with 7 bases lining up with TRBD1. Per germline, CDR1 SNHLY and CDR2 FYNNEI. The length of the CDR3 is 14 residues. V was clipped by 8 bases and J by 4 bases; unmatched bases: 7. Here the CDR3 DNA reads TGTGCCAGCTCTGACAGGGCCTTTAATGAAAAACTGTTTTTT. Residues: CASSDRAFNEKLFF.

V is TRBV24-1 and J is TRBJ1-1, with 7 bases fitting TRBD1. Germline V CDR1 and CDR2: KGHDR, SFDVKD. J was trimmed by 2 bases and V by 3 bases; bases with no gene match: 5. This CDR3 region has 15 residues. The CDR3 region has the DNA TGTGCCACCAGTGATCCGCAGGGGGGTAACACTGAAGCTTTCTTT. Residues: CATSDPQGGNTEAFF.

The CDR3 reads CASSPGGGPGNQPQHF. The CDR3 DNA sequence: TGTGCCAGTAGTCCCGGAGGAGGACCCGGCAATCAGCCCCAGCATTTT. The V call is TRBV19, the J call TRBJ1-5, with D uncertain. The germline CDR1 and CDR2 sequences are LNHDA and SQIVND (reference sequence). The CDR3 spans 16 residues. V was cut by 5 bases and J by 2 bases, with 16 bases left in between. The complete variable domain, with remaining parts taken from reference TRBV19 and TRBJ1-5, reads DGGITQSPKYLFRKEGQNVTLSCEQNLNHDAMYWYRQDPGQGLRLIYYSQIVNDFQKGDIAEGYSVSREKKESFPLTVTSAQKNPTAFYLCASSPGGGPGNQPQHFGDGTRLSIL.

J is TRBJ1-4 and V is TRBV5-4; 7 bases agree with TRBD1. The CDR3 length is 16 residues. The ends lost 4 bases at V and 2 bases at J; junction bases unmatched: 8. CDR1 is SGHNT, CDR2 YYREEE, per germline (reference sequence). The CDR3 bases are TGTGCCAGCAGCCCGGGACAGTTAGGGACTAATGAAAAACTGTTTTTT. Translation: CASSPGQLGTNEKLFF.

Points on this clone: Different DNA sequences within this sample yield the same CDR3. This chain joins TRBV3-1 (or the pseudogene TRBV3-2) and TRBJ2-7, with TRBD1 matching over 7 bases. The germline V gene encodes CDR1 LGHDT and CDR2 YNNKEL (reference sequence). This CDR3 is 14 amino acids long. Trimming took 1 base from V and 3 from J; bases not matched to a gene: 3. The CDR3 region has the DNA TGTGCCAGCAGCCAAGGACAGGGAAGCTACGAGCAGTACTTC. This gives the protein CASSQGQGSYEQYF.

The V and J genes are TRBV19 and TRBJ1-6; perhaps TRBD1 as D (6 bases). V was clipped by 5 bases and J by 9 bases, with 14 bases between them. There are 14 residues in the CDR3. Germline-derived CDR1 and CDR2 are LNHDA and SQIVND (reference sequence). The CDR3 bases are TGTGCCAGTAGTTTCAACAGGGATGGTTCACCCCTCCACTTT. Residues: CASSFNRDGSPLHF.

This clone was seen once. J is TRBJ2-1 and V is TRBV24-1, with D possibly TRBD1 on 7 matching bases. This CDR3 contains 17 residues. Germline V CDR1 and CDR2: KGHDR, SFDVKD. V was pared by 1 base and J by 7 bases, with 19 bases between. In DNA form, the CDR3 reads TGTGCCACCAGTGATTTTTTCGGCAGGGGGGAATCGAATGAGCAGTTCTTC. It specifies CATSDFFGRGESNEQFF.

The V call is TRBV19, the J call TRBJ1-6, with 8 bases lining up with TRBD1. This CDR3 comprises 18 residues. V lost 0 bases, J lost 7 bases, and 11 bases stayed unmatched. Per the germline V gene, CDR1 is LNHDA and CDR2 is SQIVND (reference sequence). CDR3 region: CASSIDGQGATENSPLHF. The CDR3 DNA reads TGTGCCAGTAGTATAGACGGTCAGGGGGCAACCGAGAATTCACCCCTCCACTTT.

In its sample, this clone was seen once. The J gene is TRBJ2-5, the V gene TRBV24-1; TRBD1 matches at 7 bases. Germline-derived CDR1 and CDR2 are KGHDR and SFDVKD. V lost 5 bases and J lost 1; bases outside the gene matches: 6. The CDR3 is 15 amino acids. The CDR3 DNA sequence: TGTGCCACCAGTGGAGCGAAGGGGGCCCAAGAGACCCAGTACTTC. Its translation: CATSGAKGAQETQYF.

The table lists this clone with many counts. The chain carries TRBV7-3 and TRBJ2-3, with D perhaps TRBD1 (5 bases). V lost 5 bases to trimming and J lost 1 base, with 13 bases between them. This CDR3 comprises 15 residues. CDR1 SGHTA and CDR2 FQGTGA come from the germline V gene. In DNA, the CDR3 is TGTGCCAGCAGCCGGCTGGGGCTGGGCACAGATACGCAGTATTTT. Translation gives CASSRLGLGTDTQYF.

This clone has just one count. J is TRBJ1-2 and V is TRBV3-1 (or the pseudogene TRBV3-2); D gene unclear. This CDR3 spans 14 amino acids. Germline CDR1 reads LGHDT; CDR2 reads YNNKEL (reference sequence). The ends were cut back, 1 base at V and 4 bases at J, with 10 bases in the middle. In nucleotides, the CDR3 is TGTGCCAGCAGCCAAGGGGCGCAGATCTATGGCTACACCTTC. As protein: CASSQGAQIYGYTF.

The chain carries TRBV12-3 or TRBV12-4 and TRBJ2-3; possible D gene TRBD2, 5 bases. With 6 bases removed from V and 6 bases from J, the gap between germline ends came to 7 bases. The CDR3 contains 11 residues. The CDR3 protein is CASSSGDTQYF. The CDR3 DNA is TGTGCCAGCAGCTCGGGGGATACGCAGTATTTT.

The CDR3 sequence: CASGYLGTSGLSTDTQYF. The CDR3 bases are TGTGCCAGCGGTTACCTGGGGACTAGCGGGCTAAGCACAGATACGCAGTATTTT. The chain is built from TRBV28 and TRBJ2-3, with TRBD2 identical over 12 bases. From germline, CDR1 is MDHEN and CDR2 SYDVKM. The CDR3 is made up of 18 amino acids. Unmatched junction bases numbered 12, after V lost 8 bases and J lost 0 bases.

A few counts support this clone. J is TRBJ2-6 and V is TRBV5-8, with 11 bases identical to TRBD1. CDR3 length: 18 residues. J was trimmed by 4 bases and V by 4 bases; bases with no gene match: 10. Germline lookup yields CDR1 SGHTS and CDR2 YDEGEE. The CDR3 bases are TGTGCCAGCAGCCGCGGGGACAGGGGGTTAGGCGGGGCCAACGTCCTGACTTTC. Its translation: CASSRGDRGLGGANVLTF.

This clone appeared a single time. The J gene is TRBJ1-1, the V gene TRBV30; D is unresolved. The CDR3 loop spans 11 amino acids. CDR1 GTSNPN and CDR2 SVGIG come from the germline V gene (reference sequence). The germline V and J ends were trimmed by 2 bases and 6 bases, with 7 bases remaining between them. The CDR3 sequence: CAWSPPAEAFF. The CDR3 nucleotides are TGTGCCTGGAGTCCCCCTGCTGAAGCTTTCTTT. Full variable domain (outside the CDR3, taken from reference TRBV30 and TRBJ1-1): SQTIHQWPATLVQPVGSPLSLECTVEGTSNPNLYWYRQAAGRGLQLLFYSVGIGQISSEVPQNLSASRPQDRQFILSSKKLLLSDSGFYLCAWSPPAEAFFGQGTRLTVV.

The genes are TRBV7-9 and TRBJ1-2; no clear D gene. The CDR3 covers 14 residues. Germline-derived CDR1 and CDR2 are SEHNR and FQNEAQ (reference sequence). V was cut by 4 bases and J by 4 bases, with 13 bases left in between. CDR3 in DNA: TGTGCCAGCAGCTCTACCACGATTCTCTATGGCTACACCTTC. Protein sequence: CASSSTTILYGYTF.

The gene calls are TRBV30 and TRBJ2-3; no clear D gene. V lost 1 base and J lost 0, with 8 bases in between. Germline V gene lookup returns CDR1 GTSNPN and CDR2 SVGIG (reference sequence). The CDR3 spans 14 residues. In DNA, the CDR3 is TGTGCCTGGAGTGGAGTAGCCAGCACAGATACGCAGTATTTT. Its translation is CAWSGVASTDTQYF.